Listed below are T cell receptor beta chains from one sample, sequenced in a study. One entry per CDR3 protein results from TCRdb running MiXCR on the 5' RACE reads. The repertoire holds about 60,000 distinct CDR3 sequences, with approximately 29% as singletons. Sequencing was done on a sample of tumor-infiltrating naive CD4+ T cells sorted from the breast tumor. Receptors originate from a female donor with breast cancer. Both conserved end residues are part of each CDR3. D genes are given only for firm matches. Rows give clone size only sometimes, using once, few, many, or a class for an expanded clone.

TRBV5-6	TRBJ1-5	-	few	TGTGCCAGCAGCTCTCGACTATCCCAAGGTGATCAGCCCCAGCATTTT	CASSSRLSQGDQPQHF
TRBV9	TRBJ2-7	-	few	TGTGCCAGCAGCGTAGGGACTCAAAGCTCCTACGAGCAGTACTTC	CASSVGTQSSYEQYF
TRBV20-1	TRBJ2-7	TRBD2	-	TGCGGTGCTATCCTAGCGGGAAGAGACTACGAGCAGTACTTC	CGAILAGRDYEQYF
TRBV7-9	TRBJ2-5	TRBD2	-	TGTGCCAGCAGCCAGGGCGCGGGAGGGGAGACCCAGTACTTC	CASSQGAGGETQYF
TRBV7-9	TRBJ2-5	TRBD2	-	TGTGCCAGCAGCCCTATCAGCGGGGGAGTCGAGACCCAGTACTTC	CASSPISGGVETQYF
TRBV7-8	TRBJ2-1	-	few	TGTGCCAGCAGCCTATCACCAACAGGGATGAATGAGCAGTTCTTC	CASSLSPTGMNEQFF
TRBV9	TRBJ2-7	-	few	TGTGCCAGCAGCGTAGGTGTTGGCTACGAGCAGTACTTC	CASSVGVGYEQYF
TRBV5-1	TRBJ2-7	-	few	TGCGCCAGCAGCTCTATCTCCTACGAGCAGTACTTC	CASSSISYEQYF
TRBV6-2/TRBV6-3	TRBJ1-1	TRBD1	few	TGTGCCAGCAGGCGACAGGGGTGGAACACTGAAGCTTTCTTT	CASRRQGWNTEAFF
TRBV20-1	TRBJ2-5	TRBD2	-	TGCAGTGCTAGAATCATAGCGGGAGGAGGGACCACGGAGACCCAGTACTTC	CSARIIAGGGTTETQYF
TRBV7-9	TRBJ2-7	-	-	TGTACCAGCAGCATCAACAGGGAGTCCTACGAGCAGTACTTC	CTSSINRESYEQYF
TRBV6-1	TRBJ2-5	-	many	TGTGCCAGCAGTGAAGCTGGCGGCAGACAGACCCAGTACTTC	CASSEAGGRQTQYF
TRBV12-3/TRBV12-4	TRBJ2-2	TRBD2	-	TGTGCCAGCAGTTTACGGGCGGGGGGCCCGAACGGGGAGCTGTTTTTT	CASSLRAGGPNGELFF
TRBV20-1	TRBJ1-2	TRBD1	few	TGCAGTGCTAGAGGGGTCACAGGGGGCTATGGCTACACCTTC	CSARGVTGGYGYTF
TRBV7-2	TRBJ2-7	-	-	TGTGCCAGCAGCTTACAATTTGACGGCTACGAGCAGTACTTC	CASSLQFDGYEQYF
TRBV6-6	TRBJ2-1	TRBD2	-	TGTGCCAGCATATCCCAAAAGACGGGGGGGAATGAGCAGTTCTTC	CASISQKTGGNEQFF
TRBV5-1	TRBJ2-1	TRBD2	-	TGCGCCAGCAGCTCATCACTAGCGGGGGACGGTGAGCAGTTCTTC	CASSSSLAGDGEQFF
TRBV6-6	TRBJ1-1	-	few	TGTGCCAGCACCCTGGGACTCCCGAACACTGAAGCTTTCTTT	CASTLGLPNTEAFF
TRBV5-1	TRBJ1-2	-	many	TGCGCCAGCAGAATGGAGGGGGGTGGCTACACCTTC	CASRMEGGGYTF
TRBV20-1	TRBJ2-7	TRBD1	-	TGCGGTGCTAGAGCTGGGACAGGGTGGGGCGAGCAGTACTTC	CGARAGTGWGEQYF
TRBV7-3	TRBJ2-3	TRBD2	medium-sized	TGTGCCAGCAGCAGGGCGGGGGGCAGAGATACGCAGTATTTT	CASSRAGGRDTQYF
TRBV10-2	TRBJ2-3	-	-	TGCGCCAGCGGACAGAGAGACACAGATACGCAGTATTTT	CASGQRDTDTQYF
TRBV11-2	TRBJ2-2	TRBD2	-	TGTGCCAGCAGCCGTCGACTAGCGGGAGTCGGGGAGCTGTTTTTT	CASSRRLAGVGELFF
TRBV2	TRBJ1-5	-	-	TGTGCCAGCAGTGCCCAAAGCAATCAGCCCCAGCATTTT	CASSAQSNQPQHF
TRBV29-1	TRBJ1-2	-	many	TGCAGCGCAACCAAGGCAGAGCAATATGGCTACACCTTC	CSATKAEQYGYTF
TRBV7-2	TRBJ2-1	-	few	TGTGCCAGCAGCTTATACGGGACTGTATGGTTCTTC	CASSLYGTVWFF
TRBV6-6	TRBJ2-3	TRBD1	medium-sized	TGTGCCAGCAGTTACCAGGGACAGCGCACAGATACGCAGTATTTT	CASSYQGQRTDTQYF
TRBV7-3	TRBJ2-3	TRBD1	-	TGTGCCAGCAGCTTGGGGACAGGGGGCGCAGATACGCAGTATTTT	CASSLGTGGADTQYF
TRBV15	TRBJ1-2	-	many	TGTGCCACCAGCAGAGATGGGGGGACAACTCTTGGCTACACCTTC	CATSRDGGTTLGYTF
TRBV6-5	TRBJ1-1	-	-	TGTGCCAGCAGTTACTCAACAGGGCAACAGGCTTTCTTT	CASSYSTGQQAFF
TRBV20-1	TRBJ2-5	TRBD1	once	TGCAGTGCTAGGGGGACAGGGCAAGAGACCCAGTACTTC	CSARGTGQETQYF
TRBV5-1	TRBJ1-4	-	few	TGCGCCAGCAGCGTGGAGCCCTTTAATGAAAAACTGTTTTTT	CASSVEPFNEKLFF
TRBV27	TRBJ2-7	TRBD2	-	TGTGCCAGCAGTCCGGGACTAGCGGACTCCTACGAGCAGTACTTC	CASSPGLADSYEQYF
TRBV4-1	TRBJ1-4	-	-	TGCGCCAGCAGCCCGTATGCAACTAATGAAAAACTGTTTTTT	CASSPYATNEKLFF
TRBV6-1	TRBJ2-2	-	-	TGTGCCAGCAGTGAACTGGCTTTGGGCACCGGGGAGCTGTTTTTT	CASSELALGTGELFF
TRBV7-2	TRBJ1-1	-	many	TGTGCCAGCAGCTTACGGCAGGGCTCTAACGCTGAAGCTTTCTTT	CASSLRQGSNAEAFF
TRBV10-2	TRBJ1-6	TRBD1	-	TGCGCCAGCAGTGAGCCACCTCAGGGGGCTTGGAATTCACCCCTCCACTTT	CASSEPPQGAWNSPLHF
TRBV5-1	TRBJ2-2	-	many	TGCGCCAGCAGCGTCGGGACAACTAACACCGGGGAGCTGTTTTTT	CASSVGTTNTGELFF
TRBV6-5	TRBJ1-1	TRBD1	-	TGTGCCAGCAGGCTAAAAGGGACAGCCAGAATCAACACTGAAGCTTTCTTT	CASRLKGTARINTEAFF
TRBV7-7	TRBJ2-1	TRBD2	-	TGTGCTAGCAGCCCGACTAGCGGGGGGGCCTGGCCCTACAATGAGCAGTTCTTC	CASSPTSGGAWPYNEQFF